This T cell receptor (beta chain) appears in the sequencing data of a study of CD8 T cell repertoires and HIV-1 epitope variants. Study information: Twenty-five autologous and known Gag and Nef epitope variant peptides each stimulated T cells separately. Control wells had CMV/EBV/flu peptides, negative Ebola AY9, or no peptide. Epitopes were three Gag families plus Nef HW9 and YT9.

The germline gives CDR1 SGHRS, CDR2 YFSETQ. Trimming shortened V by 1 base and J by 3 bases, and 11 bases separated the two germline ends. There are 14 residues in the CDR3. Concerning this clone: Its antigen is not identified.

Repertoires were generated with immunoSEQ multiplex PCR, while TCRdb's copy carries only in-frame clones and drops some. Of almost 4,500 clones listed, about 65% were seen once; the top ten hold about 37%. This sequence joins TRBV5-1 and TRBJ2-7, with a weak D call TRBD2 (6 bases). The clonotype originates from a male donor with HIV. Sequenced: cultured CD8+ T cells derived from PBMCs. CDR3 protein: CASSLYAGGYEQYF. CDR3 nucleotides: TGCGCCAGCAGCTTGTATGCCGGGGGCTACGAGCAGTACTTC.